The 29 T cell receptor beta chains in this list originate from one sample, sequenced in a study of blood T cell repertoires in COVID-19. Clones were read by immunoSEQ multiplex PCR, and TCRdb kept only the in-frame ones, dropping some. This table holds 100,000 to 150,000 clones, roughly 88% found once. The specimen sequenced was peripheral blood. These receptor sequences come from a woman older than 75 with acute or convalescent COVID-19.

V is TRBV12-3 or TRBV12-4 and J is TRBJ1-2, with 7 bases lining up with TRBD1. The V gene end was trimmed by 4 bases and the J gene end by 5 bases; junction bases not matched to a gene: 4. CDR3 length: 13 residues. This CDR3 is CASSSTGEYGYTF. CDR3 DNA sequence: TGTGCCAGCAGTTCCACAGGGGAGTATGGCTACACCTTC.

The chain links TRBV5-4 to TRBJ2-3; 7 bases fit TRBD2. In germline, CDR1 is SGHNT, CDR2 YYREEE (reference sequence). V shed 4 bases, J shed 5 bases, and the junction held 7 bases outside the gene matches. The CDR3 has 14 residues. The DNA for the CDR3 is TGTGCCAGCAGCCTCATCGGCGGGGGAGATACGCAGTATTTT. This codes for CASSLIGGGDTQYF.

The chain joins TRBV5-1 to TRBJ1-1; maybe TRBD1 (5 bases). The V and J ends lost 2 bases and 6 bases respectively, with 20 bases between them. The length of the CDR3 is 16 residues. From germline, CDR1 is SGHRS and CDR2 YFSETQ. The CDR3 DNA reads as TGCGCCAGCAGCTTCACAGGAGAAATCGGGAGGTCTGAAGCTTTCTTT. Residues: CASSFTGEIGRSEAFF. Filled out from reference TRBV5-1 and TRBJ1-1, the complete variable domain reads KAGVTQTPRYLIKTRGQQVTLSCSPISGHRSVSWYQQTPGQGLQFLFEYFSETQRNKGNFPGRFSGRQFSNSRSEMNVSTLELGDSALYLCASSFTGEIGRSEAFFGQGTRLTVV.

The V and J genes are TRBV19 and TRBJ1-6; 8 positions match TRBD1. The V segment lost 6 bases and the J segment 10 bases; nucleotides outside the gene matches: 14. From germline, CDR1 is LNHDA and CDR2 SQIVND (reference sequence). The length of the CDR3 is 16 residues. The CDR3 DNA is TGTGCCAGTAGGTCCACCGCCGGGACAGGAGGATCACCCCTCCACTTT. Its protein is CASRSTAGTGGSPLHF.

This chain connects TRBV5-1 to TRBJ2-3, with 10 bases aligning to TRBD2. Unmatched junction bases numbered 4, after V lost 0 bases and J lost 0 bases. Germline CDR1 and CDR2: SGHRS and YFSETQ. The length of the CDR3 is 17 residues. CDR3 sequence reads: CASSLGTGLASTDTQYF. In DNA form, the CDR3 reads TGCGCCAGCAGCTTGGGGACGGGACTAGCGAGCACAGATACGCAGTATTTT. The full variable domain, its missing parts supplied by reference TRBV5-1 and TRBJ2-3, is KAGVTQTPRYLIKTRGQQVTLSCSPISGHRSVSWYQQTPGQGLQFLFEYFSETQRNKGNFPGRFSGRQFSNSRSEMNVSTLELGDSALYLCASSLGTGLASTDTQYFGPGTRLTVL.

A single count supports this clone. The chain employs TRBV24-1 and TRBJ1-1; TRBD1 is a possible D gene (5 bases). V dropped 5 bases and J dropped 11 bases, with 11 bases sitting between them. Germline values: CDR1 KGHDR, CDR2 SFDVKD. The CDR3 runs 11 residues. The DNA of the CDR3 is TGTGCCACCAGTGGATCAGGGTTGGCTTTCTTT. Encoded protein: CATSGSGLAFF.

The chain joins TRBV5-1 to TRBJ2-1; D is uncertain. The V end was cut by 0 bases, the J end by 2 bases, with 15 bases between. The CDR3 spans 17 residues. Germline CDR1 and CDR2: SGHRS and YFSETQ. CDR3 nucleotides: TGCGCCAGCAGCTTGGGTCTTGCGCCGAGCCCCTACAATGAGCAGTTCTTC. This translates into CASSLGLAPSPYNEQFF.

This sequence joins TRBV2 and TRBJ1-5; TRBD1 agrees at 8 bases. J was trimmed by 4 bases and V by 8 bases; bases with no gene match: 4. The CDR3 is 13 residues long. CDR1 is SNHLY, CDR2 FYNNEI, per germline. The CDR3 DNA reads as TGTGCCAGCTGTCAGGGGGCTAATCAGCCCCAGCATTTT. It specifies CASCQGANQPQHF.

The chain couples TRBV19 to TRBJ2-2; TRBD2 agrees at 10 bases. CDR3 length: 16 amino acids. Germline V lookup: CDR1 LNHDA, CDR2 SQIVND (reference sequence). V was clipped by 5 bases and J by 2 bases; unmatched bases: 5. The CDR3 here is CASSPGLAANTGELFF. The CDR3 DNA follows: TGTGCCAGTAGTCCTGGACTAGCGGCTAACACCGGGGAGCTGTTTTTT.

This clone was counted a few times. The rearrangement links TRBV5-1 to TRBJ2-1; 8 bases line up with TRBD1. Germline CDR1 SGHRS, CDR2 YFSETQ. The trim removed 6 bases at V and 4 bases at J, leaving 6 bases unmatched. The CDR3 has 14 amino acids. The CDR3 DNA follows: TGCGCCAGCACCGGACAGGGTTCGTACAATGAGCAGTTCTTC. It is translated as CASTGQGSYNEQFF.

V and J are TRBV6-4 and TRBJ1-5; maybe TRBD1 (5 bases). Trimming shortened V by 8 bases and J by 5 bases, and 10 bases separated the two germline ends. The CDR3 runs to 12 residues. The germline V gene has CDR1 MRHNA and CDR2 SNTAGT. CDR3 region: CASPGRHQPQHF. The CDR3 nucleotides read TGTGCCAGCCCAGGGCGGCATCAGCCCCAGCATTTT.

The chain uses TRBV27 and TRBJ1-5; D possibly corresponds to TRBD1 (6 bases). Germline V gene data show CDR1 as MNHEY and CDR2 as SMNVEV (reference sequence). CDR3 length: 15 residues. V shed 2 bases and J shed 5 bases, with 13 bases lying between them. CDR3 loop: CASSLSRDKYQPQHF. The CDR3 DNA reads as TGTGCCAGCAGTTTAAGCAGGGACAAATATCAGCCCCAGCATTTT.

V and J are TRBV2 and TRBJ2-3; the match to TRBD2 covers 10 bases. After removal of 6 bases from V and 2 bases from J, the junction contained 5 bases not matched to a gene. Germline V gene sequence: CDR1 SNHLY, CDR2 FYNNEI. The length of the CDR3 is 15 residues. The CDR3 loop reads CASRELAGLTDTQYF. Written as DNA, the CDR3 is TGTGCCAGCAGAGAACTAGCGGGGCTCACAGATACGCAGTATTTT.

The J gene is TRBJ2-5, the V gene TRBV7-9, with TRBD1 as a possible D gene (5 bases). CDR3 length equals 13 residues. Trimming left V 1 base short and J 3 bases short, with 6 bases between. From germline, CDR1 is SEHNR and CDR2 FQNEAQ (reference sequence). Here the CDR3 reads CASSLVREETQYF. Here the CDR3 DNA reads TGTGCCAGCAGCTTAGTCAGGGAAGAGACCCAGTACTTC.

The V call is TRBV5-8, the J call TRBJ1-5; D is unresolved. V lost 0 bases and J 2 bases, leaving 12 bases between the germline ends. This CDR3 region has 16 residues. Germline loops: CDR1 SGHTS, CDR2 YDEGEE. The CDR3, as DNA: TGTGCCAGCAGCTTGGCCCGGGGAGTGGGCAATCAGCCCCAGCATTTT. It yields the protein CASSLARGVGNQPQHF.

The V gene is TRBV29-1, the J gene TRBJ2-2; 10 positions match TRBD1. The junction had 7 bases not matched to a gene; V was cut back by 3 bases and J by 9 bases. This CDR3 region has 14 residues. Per germline, CDR1 SQVTM and CDR2 ANQGSEA. The CDR3 reads CSVEGQGYSRELFF. CDR3 bases: TGCAGCGTTGAGGGACAGGGGTATAGTAGGGAGCTGTTTTTT.

J is TRBJ2-7 and V is TRBV18, with 8 bases that match TRBD1. This CDR3 has 14 residues. In germline, CDR1 is KGHSH, CDR2 LQKENI. After removal of 8 bases from V and 0 bases from J, the junction contained 6 bases not matched to a gene. Here the CDR3 DNA reads TGTGCCAGCCGGGGACAGGCGAACTCCTACGAGCAGTACTTC. Encoded protein: CASRGQANSYEQYF.

The chain couples TRBV30 to TRBJ2-7, with unresolved D. The CDR3 covers 10 residues. The germline V gene encodes CDR1 GTSNPN and CDR2 SVGIG (reference sequence). V lost 2 bases and J lost 7, with 6 bases in between. DNA for the CDR3: TGTGCCTGGAGTCCTAGGGAGCAGTACTTC. Amino acids: CAWSPREQYF.

V gene TRBV6-6 combines with J gene TRBJ1-2; D not certain. CDR3 size: 13 residues. Germline V gene data show CDR1 as MNHNY and CDR2 as SVGAGI (reference sequence). V gave up 2 bases and J gave up 4 bases, with 8 bases separating them. CDR3 coding DNA: TGTGCCAGCAGTTACCGCGAGGGCTATGGCTACACCTTC. This codes for CASSYREGYGYTF.

The chain combines TRBV18 with TRBJ1-2, with D maybe TRBD1 (6 bases). Trimming stripped 2 bases from V and 3 bases from J, with 13 bases between. Per the germline V gene, CDR1 is KGHSH and CDR2 is LQKENI. The CDR3 consists of 15 residues. For the CDR3, the DNA is TGTGCCAGCTCACCAGTGGGGGCGCAGGACTATGGCTACACCTTC. Protein sequence: CASSPVGAQDYGYTF. Full variable domain (remainder filled in from reference TRBV18 and TRBJ1-2): NAGVMQNPRHLVRRRGQEARLRCSPMKGHSHVYWYRQLPEEGLKFMVYLQKENIIDESGMPKERFSAEFPKEGPSILRIQQVVRGDSAAYFCASSPVGAQDYGYTFGSGTRLTVV.

The genes are TRBV9 and TRBJ2-5, with TRBD1 matching 8 bases. CDR1 is SGDLS, CDR2 YYNGEE, per germline. The CDR3 covers 15 residues. Trimming took 4 bases from V and 1 from J; bases not matched to a gene: 6. CDR3 residues: CASSLLGQGQETQYF. CDR3 coding DNA: TGTGCCAGCAGCCTCCTCGGACAGGGCCAAGAGACCCAGTACTTC. Full variable domain (remainder filled in from reference TRBV9 and TRBJ2-5): DSGVTQTPKHLITATGQRVTLRCSPRSGDLSVYWYQQSLDQGLQFLIQYYNGEERAKGNILERFSAQQFPDLHSELNLSSLELGDSALYFCASSLLGQGQETQYFGPGTRLLVL.

This sequence joins TRBV28 and TRBJ1-6, with 7 bases identical to TRBD1. Germline-derived CDR1 and CDR2 are MDHEN and SYDVKM. Trimming at V came to 5 bases and at J to 5 bases, leaving 6 bases not matched to a gene. There are 15 residues in the CDR3. Here the CDR3 DNA reads TGTGCCAGCAGTACTAGACAGGGAAATAATTCACCCCTCCACTTT. It specifies CASSTRQGNNSPLHF.

The rearrangement uses TRBV6-2 or TRBV6-3 and TRBJ1-2, with 7 positions matching TRBD1. This CDR3 has 13 amino acids. The V gene's germline CDR1 is MNHEY and CDR2 SVGEGT. Trimming took 6 bases from V and 8 from J; bases not matched to a gene: 9. CDR3 sequence (DNA): TGTGCCAGCAGCGAGGACAGGTTTGGCGGCTACACCTTC. Amino acid sequence: CASSEDRFGGYTF.

The chain combines TRBV4-1 with TRBJ2-2; D call uncertain. The CDR3 totals 15 residues. Germline assignment: CDR1 MGHRA and CDR2 YSYEKL. The V gene lost 0 bases and the J gene lost 6 bases, with 11 bases spanning the gap. The CDR3 loop reads CASSQEEEIPGELFF. CDR3 sequence (DNA): TGCGCCAGCAGCCAAGAAGAGGAGATTCCCGGGGAGCTGTTTTTT.

CDR3: CASSLESGFSYEQYF. CDR3 DNA: TGTGCCAGCAGTCTAGAAAGCGGATTCTCCTACGAGCAGTACTTC. The chain recombines TRBV28 with TRBJ2-7, with D possibly TRBD2 on 5 matching bases. V was trimmed by 5 bases and J by 0 bases, leaving 14 bases between them. Germline V gives CDR1 MDHEN, CDR2 SYDVKM. The CDR3 runs 15 residues.

This chain joins TRBV5-6 and TRBJ1-3, with D uncertain. Trimming cost V 4 bases and J 6 bases, with 8 bases left between them. Germline V lookup: CDR1 SGHDT, CDR2 YYEEEE. The CDR3 totals 12 residues. Here the CDR3 reads CASSRYLNTIYF. CDR3 DNA sequence: TGTGCCAGCAGCCGGTACCTAAACACCATATATTTT.

This sequence joins TRBV9 and TRBJ2-5; 9 bases align to TRBD2. The CDR3 covers 15 residues. Germline-derived CDR1 and CDR2 are SGDLS and YYNGEE. V lost 3 bases to trimming and J lost 1 base; unmatched junction nucleotides: 4. The CDR3 reads CASSASGDSQETQYF. The CDR3 bases are TGTGCCAGCAGCGCTAGCGGGGATTCCCAAGAGACCCAGTACTTC. Full variable domain (missing parts from reference TRBV9 and TRBJ2-5): DSGVTQTPKHLITATGQRVTLRCSPRSGDLSVYWYQQSLDQGLQFLIQYYNGEERAKGNILERFSAQQFPDLHSELNLSSLELGDSALYFCASSASGDSQETQYFGPGTRLLVL.

The chain uses TRBV29-1 and TRBJ1-3; possibly TRBD1 for D (5 bases). Germline V gives CDR1 SQVTM, CDR2 ANQGSEA. This CDR3 has 15 residues. The ends were cut back, 1 base at V and 0 bases at J, with 10 bases in the middle. Here the CDR3 reads CSVEGSDSSGNTIYF. CDR3 bases: TGCAGCGTTGAAGGGTCAGACAGCTCTGGAAACACCATATATTTT.

This clone was seen a single time. J is TRBJ1-5 and V is TRBV11-3; 9 bases fit TRBD1. This CDR3 contains 20 residues. In germline, CDR1 is SGHNT, CDR2 YENEEA. J lost 4 bases, V lost 0 bases, and 16 bases had no gene match. The CDR3 bases are TGTGCCAGCAGCTTAGACGGGGGGACAGGGTTGGCTCTCGGGAATCAGCCCCAGCATTTT. Protein product: CASSLDGGTGLALGNQPQHF.